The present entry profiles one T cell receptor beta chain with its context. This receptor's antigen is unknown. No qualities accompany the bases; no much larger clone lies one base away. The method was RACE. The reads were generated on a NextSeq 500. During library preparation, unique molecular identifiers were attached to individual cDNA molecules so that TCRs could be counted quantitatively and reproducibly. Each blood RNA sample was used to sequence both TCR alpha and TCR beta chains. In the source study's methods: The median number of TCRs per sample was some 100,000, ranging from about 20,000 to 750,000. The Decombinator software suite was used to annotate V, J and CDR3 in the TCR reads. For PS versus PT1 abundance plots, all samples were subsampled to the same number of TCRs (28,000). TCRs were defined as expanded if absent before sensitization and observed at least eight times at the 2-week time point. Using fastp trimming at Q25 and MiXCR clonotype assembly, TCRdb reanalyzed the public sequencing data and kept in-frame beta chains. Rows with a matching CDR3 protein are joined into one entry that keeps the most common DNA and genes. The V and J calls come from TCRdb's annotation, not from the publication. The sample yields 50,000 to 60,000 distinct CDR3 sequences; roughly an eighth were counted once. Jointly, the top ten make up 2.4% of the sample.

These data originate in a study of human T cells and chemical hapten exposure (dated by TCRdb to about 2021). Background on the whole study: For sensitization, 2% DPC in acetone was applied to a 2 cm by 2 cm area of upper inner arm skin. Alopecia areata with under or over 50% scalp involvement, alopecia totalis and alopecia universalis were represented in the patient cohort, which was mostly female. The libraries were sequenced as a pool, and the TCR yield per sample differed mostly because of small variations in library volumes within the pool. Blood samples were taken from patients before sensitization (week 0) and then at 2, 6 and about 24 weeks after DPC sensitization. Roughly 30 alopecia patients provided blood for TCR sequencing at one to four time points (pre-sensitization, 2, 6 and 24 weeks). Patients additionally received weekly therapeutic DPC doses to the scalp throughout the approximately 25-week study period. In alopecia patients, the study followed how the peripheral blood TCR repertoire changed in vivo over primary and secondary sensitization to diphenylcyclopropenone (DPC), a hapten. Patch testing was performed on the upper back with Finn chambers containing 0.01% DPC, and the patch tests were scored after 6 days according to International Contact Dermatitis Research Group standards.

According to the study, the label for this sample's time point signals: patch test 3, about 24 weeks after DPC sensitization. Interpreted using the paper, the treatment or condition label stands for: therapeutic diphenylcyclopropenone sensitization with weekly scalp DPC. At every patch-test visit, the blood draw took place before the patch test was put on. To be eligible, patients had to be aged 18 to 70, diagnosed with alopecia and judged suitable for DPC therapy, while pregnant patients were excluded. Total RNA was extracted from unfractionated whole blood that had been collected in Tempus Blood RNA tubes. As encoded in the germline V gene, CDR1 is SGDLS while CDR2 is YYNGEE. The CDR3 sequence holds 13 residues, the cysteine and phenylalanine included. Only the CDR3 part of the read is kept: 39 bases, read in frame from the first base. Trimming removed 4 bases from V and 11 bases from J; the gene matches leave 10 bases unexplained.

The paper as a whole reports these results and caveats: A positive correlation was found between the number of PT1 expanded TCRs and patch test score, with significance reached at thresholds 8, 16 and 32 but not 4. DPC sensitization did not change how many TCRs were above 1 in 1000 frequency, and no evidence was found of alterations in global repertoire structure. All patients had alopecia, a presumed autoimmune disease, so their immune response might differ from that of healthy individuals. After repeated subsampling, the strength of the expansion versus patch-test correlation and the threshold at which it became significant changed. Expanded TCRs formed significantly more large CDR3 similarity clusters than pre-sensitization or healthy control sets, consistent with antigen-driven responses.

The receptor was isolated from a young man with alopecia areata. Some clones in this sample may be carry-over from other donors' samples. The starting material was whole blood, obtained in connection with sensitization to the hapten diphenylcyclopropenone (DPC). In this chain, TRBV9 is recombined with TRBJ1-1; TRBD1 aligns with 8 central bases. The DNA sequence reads TGTGCCAGCAGCCCCATAGGACAGGGTTCCGCTTTCTTT. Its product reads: CASSPIGQGSAFF.